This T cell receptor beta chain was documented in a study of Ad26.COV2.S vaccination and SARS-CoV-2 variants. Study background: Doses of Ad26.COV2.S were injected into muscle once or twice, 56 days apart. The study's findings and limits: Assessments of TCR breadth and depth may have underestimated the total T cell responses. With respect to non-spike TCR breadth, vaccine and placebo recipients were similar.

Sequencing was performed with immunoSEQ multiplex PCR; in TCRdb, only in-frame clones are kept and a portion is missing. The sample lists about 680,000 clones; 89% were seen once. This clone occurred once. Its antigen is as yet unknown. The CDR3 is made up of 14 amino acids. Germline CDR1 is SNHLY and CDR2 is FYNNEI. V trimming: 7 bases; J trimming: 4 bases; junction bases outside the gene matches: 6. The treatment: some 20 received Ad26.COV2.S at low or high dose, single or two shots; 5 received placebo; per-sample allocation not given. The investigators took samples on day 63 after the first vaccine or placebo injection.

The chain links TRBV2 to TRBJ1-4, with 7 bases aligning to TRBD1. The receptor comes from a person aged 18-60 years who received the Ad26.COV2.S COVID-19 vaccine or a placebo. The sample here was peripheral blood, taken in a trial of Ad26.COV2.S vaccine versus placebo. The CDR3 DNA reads TGTGCCAGCATGCCCGGACAGGTTAATGAAAAACTGTTTTTT. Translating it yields CASMPGQVNEKLFF. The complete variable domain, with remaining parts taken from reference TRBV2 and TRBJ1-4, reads EPEVTQTPSHQVTQMGQEVILRCVPISNHLYFYWYRQILGQKVEFLVSFYNNEISEKSEIFDDQFSVERPDGSNFTLKIRSTKLEDSAMYFCASMPGQVNEKLFFGSGTQLSVL.